The rows below give T cell receptor beta chains drawn from one sample of a study of cytomegalovirus exposure and HLA in healthy donors. Only in-frame clones appear in the TCRdb table, and some are missing; sequencing was by immunoSEQ multiplex PCR. The repertoire holds about 160,000 clones, with more than 75% as singletons. Sequencing used PBMCs. These receptors were taken from a human donor in good health. Each CDR3 is given with its conserved first and last residue. D genes are given only for firm matches. Not every row has a clone size; where given, it reads once, few, many or a size class.

clone_size,cdr3_length,v_call,j_call,d_call,cdr3_aa,cdr3_nt
once,13,TRBV11-2,TRBJ2-5,TRBD2,CASSLGLAETQYF,TGTGCCAGCAGCTTAGGACTAGCGGAGACCCAGTACTTC
-,14,TRBV9,TRBJ2-7,-,CASSVGGIHYEQYF,TGTGCCAGCAGCGTAGGCGGGATCCACTACGAGCAGTACTTC
-,16,TRBV4-2,TRBJ2-7,TRBD2,CASSQDLGTSGYEQYF,TGTGCCAGCAGCCAAGATCTTGGGACTAGCGGCTACGAGCAGTACTTC
-,17,TRBV11-2,TRBJ2-7,TRBD2,CASSLDRTSGRALEQYF,TGTGCCAGCAGCTTAGATCGGACTAGCGGGAGGGCCCTCGAGCAGTACTTC
-,17,TRBV5-8,TRBJ2-1,TRBD1,CASSFKTGTVFYNEQFF,TGTGCCAGCAGCTTTAAGACCGGGACAGTTTTTTACAATGAGCAGTTCTTC
-,14,TRBV10-1,TRBJ2-5,-,CASSESRGKETQYF,TGCGCCAGCAGTGAGTCTCGAGGAAAAGAGACCCAGTACTTC
-,15,TRBV7-9,TRBJ2-3,-,CASSQRPLIGGTQYF,TGTGCCAGCAGCCAAAGACCCCTCATAGGAGGTACGCAGTATTTT
-,15,TRBV27,TRBJ2-1,-,CASSAQGGPYNEQFF,TGTGCCAGCAGTGCCCAGGGCGGACCCTACAATGAGCAGTTCTTC
-,14,TRBV18,TRBJ2-5,-,CASSPGGQQETQYF,TGTGCCAGCTCACCGGGGGGACAGCAAGAGACCCAGTACTTC
-,13,TRBV7-2,TRBJ2-1,TRBD2,CASSLAGGNEQFF,TGTGCCAGCAGCTTGGCGGGGGGAAATGAGCAGTTCTTC
-,13,TRBV7-2,TRBJ1-6,-,CASSDTGNSPLHF,TGTGCCAGCAGCGATACAGGGAATTCACCCCTCCACTTT
-,18,TRBV6-1,TRBJ2-7,-,CASSERRTETVSSYEQYF,TGTGCCAGCAGTGAACGACGGACCGAGACAGTAAGCTCCTACGAGCAGTACTTC
once,15,TRBV6-1,TRBJ2-3,TRBD2,CASNPDGTITDTQYF,TGTGCCAGCAACCCGGACGGGACTATTACAGATACGCAGTATTTT
-,15,TRBV27,TRBJ2-3,TRBD1,CASSSLTGGTDTQYF,TGTGCCAGCAGTTCCCTAACAGGGGGCACAGATACGCAGTATTTT
-,15,TRBV7-9,TRBJ2-1,TRBD2,CASRPLAGGRNEQFF,TGTGCCAGCAGGCCACTAGCGGGGGGTCGCAATGAGCAGTTCTTC
-,15,TRBV6-4,TRBJ2-1,TRBD2,CASSDSGGAYNEQFF,TGTGCCAGCAGTGATTCTGGGGGGGCCTACAATGAGCAGTTCTTC
-,13,TRBV4-1,TRBJ2-1,-,CASAIAPYNEQFF,TGCGCCAGCGCCATAGCCCCTTACAATGAGCAGTTCTTC
-,17,TRBV15,TRBJ2-2,-,CATSSSLGVRNTGELFF,TGTGCCACCAGCAGCTCCCTAGGGGTTAGGAACACCGGGGAGCTGTTTTTT